The clone carrying this T cell receptor (beta chain) has only a few counts. Its antigen is still unknown. Expressed TCRB transcripts were sequenced, since all the RNA that had been isolated was reverse transcribed. Produced via immunoSEQ multiplex PCR; TCRdb's table is partial and in-frame only. The repertoire holds some 120,000 clones, with roughly 17% as singletons. The sample comes from a study of beta chain features in type 1 diabetes. Regarding the study as a whole: Significant though moderate, a shortening of TCRB CDR3s appeared in all four CD4+ subsets of Type 1 diabetes patients. Insertion counts at VDJ junctions were lower in type 1 diabetes patients, who also showed more deletions there.

The TCR originated in a man aged 18 to 30 with type 1 diabetes. The sample consisted of central memory CD4+ T cells from blood.

The CDR3: CASSEFYEQYF. In DNA, the CDR3 is TGTGCCAGCAGTGAATTTTACGAGCAGTACTTC. The chain employs TRBV2 and TRBJ2-7; no reliable D call. Trimming cost V 2 bases and J 4 bases, with 3 bases left between them. This CDR3 is built from 11 residues. Germline V gene data show CDR1 as SNHLY and CDR2 as FYNNEI. Complete variable domain (other parts from reference TRBV2 and TRBJ2-7): EPEVTQTPSHQVTQMGQEVILRCVPISNHLYFYWYRQILGQKVEFLVSFYNNEISEKSEIFDDQFSVERPDGSNFTLKIRSTKLEDSAMYFCASSEFYEQYFGPGTRLTVT.